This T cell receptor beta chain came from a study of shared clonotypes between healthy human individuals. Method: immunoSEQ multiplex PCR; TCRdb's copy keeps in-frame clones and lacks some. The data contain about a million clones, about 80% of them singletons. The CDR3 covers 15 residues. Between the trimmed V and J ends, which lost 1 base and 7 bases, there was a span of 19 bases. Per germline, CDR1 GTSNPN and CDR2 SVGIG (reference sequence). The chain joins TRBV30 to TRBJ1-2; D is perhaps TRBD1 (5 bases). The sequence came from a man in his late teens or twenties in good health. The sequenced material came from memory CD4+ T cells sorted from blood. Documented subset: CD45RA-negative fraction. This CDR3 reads CAWSETGTTAGGYTF. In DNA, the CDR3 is TGTGCCTGGAGTGAAACCGGGACCACCGCGGGTGGCTACACCTTC.